This T cell receptor (beta chain) was profiled in a study of blood T cell repertoires in COVID-19. The CDR3 covers 17 residues. The germline V and J ends were trimmed by 0 bases and 0 bases, with 14 bases remaining between them. Germline V lookup: CDR1 MGHRA, CDR2 YSYEKL. Clones were sequenced by immunoSEQ multiplex PCR, and TCRdb holds only the in-frame ones, with some missing. The table records about 99,000 clones, 79% of them present only once. This rearrangement joins TRBV4-1 to TRBJ1-1, with D uncertain. Sequenced sample: peripheral blood. The clonotype was recovered from a woman at least 80 years old with active or convalescent COVID-19. The CDR3 loop is CASSQERTVALNTEAFF. In nucleotides, the CDR3 is TGCGCCAGCAGCCAAGAAAGGACTGTTGCTCTGAACACTGAAGCTTTCTTT.